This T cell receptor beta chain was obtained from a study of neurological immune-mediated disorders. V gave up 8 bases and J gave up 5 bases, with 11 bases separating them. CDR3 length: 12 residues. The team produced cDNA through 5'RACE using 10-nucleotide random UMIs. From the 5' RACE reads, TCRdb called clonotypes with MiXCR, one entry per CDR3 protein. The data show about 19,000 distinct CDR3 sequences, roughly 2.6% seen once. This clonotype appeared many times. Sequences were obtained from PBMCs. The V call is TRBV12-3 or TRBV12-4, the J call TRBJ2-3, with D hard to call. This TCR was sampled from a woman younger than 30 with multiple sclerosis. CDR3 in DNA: TGTGCCAGCTCCCCATGGGGAGATACGCAGTATTTT. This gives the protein CASSPWGDTQYF.